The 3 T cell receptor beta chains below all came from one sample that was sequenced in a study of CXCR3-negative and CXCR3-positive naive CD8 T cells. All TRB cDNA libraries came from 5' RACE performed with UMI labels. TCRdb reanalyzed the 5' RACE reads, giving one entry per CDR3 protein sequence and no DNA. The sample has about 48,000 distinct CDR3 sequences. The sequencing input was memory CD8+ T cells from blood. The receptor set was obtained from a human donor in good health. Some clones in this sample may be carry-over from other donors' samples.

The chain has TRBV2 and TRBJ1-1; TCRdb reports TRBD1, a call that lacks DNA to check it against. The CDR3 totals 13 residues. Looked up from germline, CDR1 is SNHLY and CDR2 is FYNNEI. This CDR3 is CASSERGVSEAFF.

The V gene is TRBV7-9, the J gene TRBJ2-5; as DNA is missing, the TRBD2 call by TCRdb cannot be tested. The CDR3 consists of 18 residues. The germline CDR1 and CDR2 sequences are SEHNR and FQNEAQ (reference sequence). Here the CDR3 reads CASSLDVSGALGGETQYF.

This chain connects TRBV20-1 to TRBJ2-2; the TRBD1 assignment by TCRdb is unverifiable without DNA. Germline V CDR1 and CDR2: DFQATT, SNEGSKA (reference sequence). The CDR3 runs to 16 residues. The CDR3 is CSARGAEGGDTGELFF.